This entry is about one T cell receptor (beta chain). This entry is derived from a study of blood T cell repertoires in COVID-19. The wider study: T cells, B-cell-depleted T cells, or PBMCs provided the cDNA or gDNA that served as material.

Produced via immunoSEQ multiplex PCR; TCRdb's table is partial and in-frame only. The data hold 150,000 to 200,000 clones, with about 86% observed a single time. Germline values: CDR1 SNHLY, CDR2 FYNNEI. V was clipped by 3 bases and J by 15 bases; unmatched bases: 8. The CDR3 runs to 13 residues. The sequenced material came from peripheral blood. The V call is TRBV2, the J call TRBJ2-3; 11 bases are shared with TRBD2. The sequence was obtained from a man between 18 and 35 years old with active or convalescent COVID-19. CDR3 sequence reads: CASSEIAGGTQYF. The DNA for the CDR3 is TGTGCCAGCAGTGAGATAGCGGGGGGGACCCAATATTTT.